This T cell receptor (beta chain) was sequenced for a study of molecular identifiers for immune sequencing clone quantification. Findings of the study overall: Detecting spiked Jurkat TCR RNA from one cell among about a million naive cells was reportedly possible.

Libraries of bulk TCR were made by previously described methods (with listed TCR primers). TCRdb fed the PCR reads into MiXCR, producing one record per CDR3 protein. The sample shows about half a million distinct CDR3 sequences, roughly 23% of them seen only once. Trimming at V came to 1 base and at J to 5 bases, leaving 13 bases not matched to a gene. Germline assignment: CDR1 SGHTA and CDR2 FQGNSA. The CDR3 is 17 amino acids. Notes on this clonotype: No antigen is known for it.

The chain has TRBV7-2 and TRBJ2-5; 7 positions match TRBD1. Sequenced input: naive CD8+ T cells from blood, with Jurkat cell RNA spiked in. Documented subset: FACS-sorted CD8+CD4-CCR7+CD45RA+ naive T cells. This clonotype was obtained from a human donor in good health. Some libraries in this study had Jurkat cell RNA spiked in. CDR3 nucleotides: TGTGCCAGCAGCTTAGGTCTAGGGGGCGCTTTTTGGGAGACCCAGTACTTC. This translates into CASSLGLGGAFWETQYF. The full variable domain, completed using reference TRBV7-2 and TRBJ2-5, is GAGVSQSPSNKVTEKGKDVELRCDPISGHTALYWYRQSLGQGLEFLIYFQGNSAPDKSGLPSDRFSAERTGGSVSTLTIQRTQQEDSAVYLCASSLGLGGAFWETQYFGPGTRLLVL.